The T cell receptor (beta chain) under discussion was sequenced for a study of T cells in localized non-small cell lung cancer. In germline, CDR1 is SGHDT, CDR2 YYEEEE. The CDR3 is 14 amino acids. Trimming left V 7 bases short and J 4 bases short, with 17 bases between. Study-wide results and caveats: Elevated circulating T cell density in blood was associated with longer overall survival. Sequencing was limited to one tumor region, leaving the possibility of heterogeneity open.

TCRdb's copy holds only in-frame clones and misses some; the assay was immunoSEQ multiplex PCR. Of 30,000 to 40,000 clones listed, around 88% are singletons. As to this clone: Antigen unknown.

The chain employs TRBV5-6 and TRBJ2-5, with a possible D match to TRBD1 (6 bases). Specimen: peripheral blood, collected before any cancer treatment. The sequence came from a man aged 35 to 69 with stage I lung adenocarcinoma. The CDR3 sequence: CASGRYRAGETQYF. CDR3 nucleotide sequence: TGTGCCAGCGGAAGATACAGGGCTGGAGAGACCCAGTACTTC. The complete variable domain, with remaining parts taken from reference TRBV5-6 and TRBJ2-5, reads DAGVTQSPTHLIKTRGQQVTLRCSPKSGHDTVSWYQQALGQGPQFIFQYYEEEERQRGNFPDRFSGHQFPNYSSELNVNALLLGDSALYLCASGRYRAGETQYFGPGTRLLVL.